This record concerns one T cell receptor (beta chain) sequence. Its antigen is not known. The data belong to a study of T cell responses to AZD1222 COVID-19 vaccine. Study-level results: Per reports, nearly half of all spike-specific TCRs target regions that are unmutated in variants.

Trimming cost V 4 bases and J 5 bases, with 17 bases left between them. The CDR3 covers 16 residues. Germline values: CDR1 MNHNS, CDR2 SASEGT. Sequenced by immunoSEQ multiplex PCR; TCRdb stores in-frame clones only, minus some. The sample lists 100,000 or so clones; 88% were seen once. The source is an adult in good health. Sample: peripheral blood, taken on day 0 of AZD1222 vaccination. This chain joins TRBV6-1 and TRBJ2-2; a possible D gene is TRBD2 (6 bases). CDR3 DNA sequence: TGTGCCAGCAGTGGTCTGGGGGGAGTGGGGACCGGGGAGCTGTTTTTT. Translated, it gives CASSGLGGVGTGELFF.